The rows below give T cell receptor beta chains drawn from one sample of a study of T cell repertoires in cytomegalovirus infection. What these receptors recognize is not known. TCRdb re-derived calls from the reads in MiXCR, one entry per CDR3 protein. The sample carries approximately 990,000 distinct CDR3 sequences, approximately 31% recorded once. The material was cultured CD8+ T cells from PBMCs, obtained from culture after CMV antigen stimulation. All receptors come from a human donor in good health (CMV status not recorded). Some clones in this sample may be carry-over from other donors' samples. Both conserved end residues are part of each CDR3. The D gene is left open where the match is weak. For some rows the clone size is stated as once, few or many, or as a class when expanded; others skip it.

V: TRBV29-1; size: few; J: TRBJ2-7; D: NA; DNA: TGCAGCGTTGAGAGGGGAGAATACGAGCAGTACTTC; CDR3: CSVERGEYEQYF
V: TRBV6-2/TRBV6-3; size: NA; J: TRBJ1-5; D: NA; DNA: TGTGCCAGCAGTTCCCCCGTTGGCTTCAATCAGCCCCAGCATTTT; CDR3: CASSSPVGFNQPQHF
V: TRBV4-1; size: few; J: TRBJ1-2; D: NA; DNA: TGTGCCAGCAGGGCCCCCCTTATTAACTATGGCTACACCTTC; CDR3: CASRAPLINYGYTF
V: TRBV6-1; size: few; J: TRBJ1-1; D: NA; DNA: TGTGCCAGCAGGAAACATGAACGCACTGAAGCTTTCTTT; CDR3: CASRKHERTEAFF
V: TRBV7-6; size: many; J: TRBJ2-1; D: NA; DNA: TGTGCCAGCAGCTTAGGTGGCCATGAGCAGTTCTTC; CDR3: CASSLGGHEQFF
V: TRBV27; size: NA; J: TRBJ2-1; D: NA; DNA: TGTGCCAGCACCCAACAGGCTACCTACAATGAGCAGTTCTTC; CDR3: CASTQQATYNEQFF
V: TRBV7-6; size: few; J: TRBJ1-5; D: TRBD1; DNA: TGTGCCAGCAGCTTAGCTCCGGGACAGGAGGAGCCCCAGCATTTT; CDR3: CASSLAPGQEEPQHF
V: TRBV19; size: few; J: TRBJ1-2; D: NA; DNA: TGTGCCAGTAGTATGGGAATGGGACCGAGTTCCTATGGCTACACCTTC; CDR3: CASSMGMGPSSYGYTF
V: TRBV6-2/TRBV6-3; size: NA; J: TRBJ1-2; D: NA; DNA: TGTGCCAGCACCGCGACAGGCTTAACTAACTATGGCTACACCTTC; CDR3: CASTATGLTNYGYTF
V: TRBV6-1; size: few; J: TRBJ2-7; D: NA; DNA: TGTGCCAGCACCCACTCCCAGGACAGCTACGAGCAGTACTTC; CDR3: CASTHSQDSYEQYF
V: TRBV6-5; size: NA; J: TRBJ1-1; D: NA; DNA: TGTGCCAGCAACGCAGGGATGGCTGAAGCTTTCTTT; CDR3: CASNAGMAEAFF
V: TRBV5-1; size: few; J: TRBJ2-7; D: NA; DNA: TGCGCCAGCAGCTTGGATCTTGGAGTGCTCGGCTACGAGCAGTACTTC; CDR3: CASSLDLGVLGYEQYF
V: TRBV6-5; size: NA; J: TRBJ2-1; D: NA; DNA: TGTGCCAGCAGTTACGCCACAGGCAATGAGCAGTTCTTC; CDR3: CASSYATGNEQFF
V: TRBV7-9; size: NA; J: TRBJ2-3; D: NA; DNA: TGTGCCAGCAGTAGTATGGCAGATACGCAGTATTTT; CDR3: CASSSMADTQYF
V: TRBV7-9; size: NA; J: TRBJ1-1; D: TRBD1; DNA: TGTGCCAGCAGCTTGTACCCGGGACAGTCGAACACTGAAGCTTTCTTT; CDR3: CASSLYPGQSNTEAFF
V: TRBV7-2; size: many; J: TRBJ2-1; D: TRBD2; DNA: TGTGCCAGCAGCTTAATAGTCGTAGGCTATGGGAGGGATGAGCAGTTCTTC; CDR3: CASSLIVVGYGRDEQFF
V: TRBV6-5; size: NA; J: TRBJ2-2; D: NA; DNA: TGTGCCAGCAGTTACTCGAGTTACTGGGGCAGGGATAACACCGGGGAGCTGTTTTTT; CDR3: CASSYSSYWGRDNTGELFF
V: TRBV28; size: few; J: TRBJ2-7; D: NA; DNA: TGTGCCAGCACTTTGGGACGAACCTACGAGCAGTACTTC; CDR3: CASTLGRTYEQYF
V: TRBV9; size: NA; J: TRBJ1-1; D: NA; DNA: TGTGCCAGCAGCGGGTCGCAAGCTTTCTTT; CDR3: CASSGSQAFF
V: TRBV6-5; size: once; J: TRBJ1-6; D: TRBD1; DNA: TGTGCCAGCAGGACCGGGACAGATAATTCACCCCTCCACTTT; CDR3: CASRTGTDNSPLHF
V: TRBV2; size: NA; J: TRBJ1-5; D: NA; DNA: TGTGCCAGCAGTGAACCGAGGGCCGGTTATAGCAATCAGCCCCAGCATTTT; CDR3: CASSEPRAGYSNQPQHF
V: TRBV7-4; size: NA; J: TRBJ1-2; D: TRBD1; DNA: TGTGCCAGCAGCTTACGGAATAAAGACAGGGTGGGCTATGGCTACACCTTC; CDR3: CASSLRNKDRVGYGYTF
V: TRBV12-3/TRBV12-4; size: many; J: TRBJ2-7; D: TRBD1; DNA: TGTGCCAGCAACCGGGACAGGGATTCCTCTCCTTTCTACGAGCAGTACTTC; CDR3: CASNRDRDSSPFYEQYF
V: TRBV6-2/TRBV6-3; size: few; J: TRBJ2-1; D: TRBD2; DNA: TGTGCCAGCAGTTACTCGAAGCGGGGGGGCCCCAATGAGCAGTTCTTC; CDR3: CASSYSKRGGPNEQFF
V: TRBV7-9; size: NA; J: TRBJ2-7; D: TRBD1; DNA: TGTGCCAGCAGCTTAGATCGGGGCAGGGGGAGAGAGCAGTACTTC; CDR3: CASSLDRGRGREQYF
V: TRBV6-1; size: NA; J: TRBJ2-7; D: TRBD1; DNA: TGTGCCAGCAGTCGAACCGGGACAGTGGCCTACGAGCAGTACTTC; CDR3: CASSRTGTVAYEQYF
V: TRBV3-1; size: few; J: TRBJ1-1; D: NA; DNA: TGTGCCAGCAGCCAAGACCCCGGGGACATATGGAGCACTGAAGCTTTCTTT; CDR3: CASSQDPGDIWSTEAFF
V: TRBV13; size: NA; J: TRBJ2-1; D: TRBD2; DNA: TGTGCCATCTCGGGGGGGCCGCATGAGCAGTTCTTC; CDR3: CAISGGPHEQFF
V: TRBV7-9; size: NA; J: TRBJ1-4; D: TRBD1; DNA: TGTGCCAGCAGCTTAGGGGGACAGCCCATCCGTGCAACTAATGAAAAACTGTTTTTT; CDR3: CASSLGGQPIRATNEKLFF
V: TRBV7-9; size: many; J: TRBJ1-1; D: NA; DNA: TGTGCCAGCAGCCCCGTCGGCAGGGGCGCGGTCCACGGAGCTTTCTTT; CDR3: CASSPVGRGAVHGAFF
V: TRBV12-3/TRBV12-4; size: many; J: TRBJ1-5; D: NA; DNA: TGTGCCAGCAGTTTACGGCCTGGGGAACAGCCCCAGCATTTT; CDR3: CASSLRPGEQPQHF